These 4 T cell receptor beta chains share one sample of origin, sequenced in a study of blood T cell repertoires in COVID-19. This table comes from immunoSEQ multiplex PCR, and its TCRdb copy is limited to in-frame clones, with some not included. The sample includes around 77,000 clones, 85% of them seen just once. The sequenced sample consisted of peripheral blood. The receptors originated from a man older than 75 with acute or convalescent COVID-19.

The CDR3 reads CASSPDRGLAGYTF. CDR3 coding DNA: TGTGCCAGCAGCCCGGATAGGGGTCTCGCTGGCTACACCTTC. V and J are TRBV5-6 and TRBJ1-2, with D tentatively TRBD1 (5 bases). Deletions cut 4 bases from V and 7 bases from J, with 17 bases between. Germline CDR1 SGHDT, CDR2 YYEEEE. The CDR3 has 14 residues.

The chain recombines TRBV27 with TRBJ2-1, with 7 bases lining up with TRBD2. Germline lookup yields CDR1 MNHEY and CDR2 SMNVEV (reference sequence). This CDR3 is built from 16 residues. V trimming: 3 bases; J trimming: 4 bases; junction bases outside the gene matches: 9. The CDR3 DNA is TGTGCCAGCAGTTTTGGGGGGGGGAAGGGTTACAATGAGCAGTTCTTC. The encoded protein is CASSFGGGKGYNEQFF.

The V and J genes are TRBV7-8 and TRBJ1-1; D ambiguous. This CDR3 contains 15 residues. Germline CDR1 and CDR2: SGHVS and FQNEAQ. Trimming pared 3 bases from V and 2 bases from J, leaving 13 bases between. This CDR3 is CASSFGAGSNTEAFF. CDR3 bases: TGTGCCAGCAGCTTTGGAGCGGGGTCCAACACTGAAGCTTTCTTT.

The rearrangement joins TRBV4-3 to TRBJ1-2; a possible D gene is TRBD1 (6 bases). Deletions cut 2 bases from V and 8 bases from J, with 24 bases between. CDR3 length equals 17 residues. Germline V gives CDR1 LGHNA, CDR2 YSLEER. The CDR3 sequence is CASSQRLLDRMRTGYTF. The CDR3 bases are TGCGCCAGCAGCCAACGACTCCTGGACAGAATGAGAACGGGCTACACCTTC.